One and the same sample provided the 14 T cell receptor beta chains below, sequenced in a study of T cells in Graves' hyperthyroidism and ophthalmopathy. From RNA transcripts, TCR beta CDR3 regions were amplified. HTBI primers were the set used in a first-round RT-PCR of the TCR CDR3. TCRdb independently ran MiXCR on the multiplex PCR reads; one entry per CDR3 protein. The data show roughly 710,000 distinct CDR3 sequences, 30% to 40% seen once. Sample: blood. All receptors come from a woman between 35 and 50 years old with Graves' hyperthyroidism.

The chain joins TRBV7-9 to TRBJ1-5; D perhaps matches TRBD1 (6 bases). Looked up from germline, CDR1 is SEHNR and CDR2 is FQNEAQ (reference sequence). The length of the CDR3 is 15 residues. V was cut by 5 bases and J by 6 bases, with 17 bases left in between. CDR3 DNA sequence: TGTGCCAGCAGCCTGGCAGGGGCCACTTTTCAGCCCCAGCATTTT. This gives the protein CASSLAGATFQPQHF.

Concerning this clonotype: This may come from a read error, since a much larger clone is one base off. CDR3 residues: CSVRGPYPSYEQYF. CDR3 in DNA: TGCAGTGTTAGGGGACCCTACCCCTCTTACGAGCAGTACTTC. The V call is TRBV20-1, the J call TRBJ2-7; possibly TRBD1 or TRBD2 for D (5 bases each). The CDR3 is made up of 14 amino acids. Trimming removed 7 bases at V and 4 bases at J, with 20 bases between. Germline assignment: CDR1 DFQATT and CDR2 SNEGSKA (reference sequence).

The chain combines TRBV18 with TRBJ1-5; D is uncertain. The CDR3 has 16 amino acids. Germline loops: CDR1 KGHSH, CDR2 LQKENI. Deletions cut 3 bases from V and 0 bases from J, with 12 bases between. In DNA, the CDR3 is TGTGCCAGCTCACCGGCGGGGAAGTATAGCAATCAGCCCCAGCATTTT. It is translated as CASSPAGKYSNQPQHF.

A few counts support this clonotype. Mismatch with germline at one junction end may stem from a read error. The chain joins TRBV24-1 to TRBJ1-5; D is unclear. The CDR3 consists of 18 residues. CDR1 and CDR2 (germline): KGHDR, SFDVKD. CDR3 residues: CATSDLGSGDLSNQPRHF. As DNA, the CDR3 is TGTGCCACCAGTGATTTAGGGTCGGGAGACCTTAGCAATCAGCCCCGGCATTTT.

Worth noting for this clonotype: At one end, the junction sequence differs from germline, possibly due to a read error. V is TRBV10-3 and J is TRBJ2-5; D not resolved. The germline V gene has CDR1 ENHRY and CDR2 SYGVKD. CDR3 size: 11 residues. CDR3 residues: CASSESGTQYF. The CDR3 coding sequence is TGTGCCAGCAGTGAGTCGGGGACCCAGTACTTC.

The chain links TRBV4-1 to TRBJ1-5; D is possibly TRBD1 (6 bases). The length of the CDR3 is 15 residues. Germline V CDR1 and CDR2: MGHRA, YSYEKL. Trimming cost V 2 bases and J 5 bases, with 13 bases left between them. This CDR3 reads CASSQTGFGDQPQHF. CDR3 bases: TGCGCCAGCAGCCAAACAGGGTTTGGCGATCAGCCCCAGCATTTT.

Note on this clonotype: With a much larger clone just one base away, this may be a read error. The CDR3: CASSWQEGNGNTIYF. The CDR3 DNA is TGTGCCAGCAGCTGGCAGGAGGGCAACGGAAACACCATATATTTT. This sequence joins TRBV7-2 and TRBJ1-3; D gene ambiguous. V dropped 4 bases and J dropped 4 bases, with 14 bases sitting between them. CDR3 size: 15 residues. The germline V gene has CDR1 SGHTA and CDR2 FQGNSA.

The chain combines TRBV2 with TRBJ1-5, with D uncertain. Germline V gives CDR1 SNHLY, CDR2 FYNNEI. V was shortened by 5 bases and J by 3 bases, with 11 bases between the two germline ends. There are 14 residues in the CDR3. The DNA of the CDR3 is TGTGCCAGCAGTTTCTCGTCAGCCAATCAGCCCCAGCATTTT. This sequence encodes CASSFSSANQPQHF.

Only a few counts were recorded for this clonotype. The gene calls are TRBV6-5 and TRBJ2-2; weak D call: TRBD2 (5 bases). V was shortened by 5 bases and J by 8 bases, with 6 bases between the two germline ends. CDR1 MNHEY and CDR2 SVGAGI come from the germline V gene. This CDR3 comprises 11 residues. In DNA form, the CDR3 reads TGTGCCAGCAGTACGGGGGGGGAGCTGTTTTTT. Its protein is CASSTGGELFF.

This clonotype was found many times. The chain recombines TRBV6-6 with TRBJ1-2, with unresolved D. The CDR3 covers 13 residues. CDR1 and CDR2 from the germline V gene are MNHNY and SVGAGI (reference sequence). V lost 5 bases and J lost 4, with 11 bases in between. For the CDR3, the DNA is TGTGCCAGCAGTGCCACATGGTTCTATGGCTACACCTTC. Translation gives CASSATWFYGYTF.

This CDR3 is CASSLDWGNEQFF. The CDR3 nucleotides read TGTGCCAGCAGCTTAGACTGGGGCAATGAGCAGTTCTTC. The chain recombines TRBV7-3 with TRBJ2-5, with D uncertain. The DNA end favors TRBJ2-1, so the J call may be wrong. The germline CDR1 and CDR2 sequences are SGHTA and FQGTGA. The CDR3 runs to 13 residues.

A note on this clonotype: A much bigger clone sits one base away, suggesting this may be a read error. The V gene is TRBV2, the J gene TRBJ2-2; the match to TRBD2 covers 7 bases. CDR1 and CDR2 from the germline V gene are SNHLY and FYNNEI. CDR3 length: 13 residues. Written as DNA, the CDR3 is TGTGCCAGCCCTAGCGGAAACACCGGGGGGCTGTTTTTT. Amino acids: CASPSGNTGGLFF.

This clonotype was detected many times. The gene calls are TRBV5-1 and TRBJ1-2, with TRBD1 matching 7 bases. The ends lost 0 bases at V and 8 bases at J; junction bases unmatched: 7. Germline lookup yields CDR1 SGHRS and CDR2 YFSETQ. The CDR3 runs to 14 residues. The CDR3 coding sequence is TGCGCCAGCAGCTTGGGTGACAGGGAGGGCGGCTACACCTTC. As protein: CASSLGDREGGYTF.

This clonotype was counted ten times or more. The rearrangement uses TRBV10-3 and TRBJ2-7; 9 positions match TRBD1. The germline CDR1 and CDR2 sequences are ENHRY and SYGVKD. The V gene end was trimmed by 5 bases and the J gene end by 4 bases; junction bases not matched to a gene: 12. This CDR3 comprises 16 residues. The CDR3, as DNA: TGTGCCATCAGTAGTATGCCGGGACAGGGTGCTTACGAGCAGTACTTC. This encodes CAISSMPGQGAYEQYF.